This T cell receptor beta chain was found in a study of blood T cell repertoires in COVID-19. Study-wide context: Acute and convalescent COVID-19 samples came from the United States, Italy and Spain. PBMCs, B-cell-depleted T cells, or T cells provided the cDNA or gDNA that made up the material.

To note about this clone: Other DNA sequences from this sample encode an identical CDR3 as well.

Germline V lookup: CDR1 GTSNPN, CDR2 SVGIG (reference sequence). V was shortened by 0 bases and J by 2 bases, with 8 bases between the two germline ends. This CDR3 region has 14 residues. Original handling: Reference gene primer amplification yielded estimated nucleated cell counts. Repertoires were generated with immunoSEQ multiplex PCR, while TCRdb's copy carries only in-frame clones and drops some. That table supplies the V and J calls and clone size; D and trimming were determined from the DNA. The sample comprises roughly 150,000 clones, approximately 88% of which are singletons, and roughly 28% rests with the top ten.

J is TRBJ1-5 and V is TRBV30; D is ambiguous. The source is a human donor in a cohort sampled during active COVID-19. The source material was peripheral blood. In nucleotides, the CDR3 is TGTGCCTGGAGTGTTTCCGGGGGCAATCAGCCCCAGCATTTT. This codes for CAWSVSGGNQPQHF.